Listed here are 32 T cell receptor beta chains from one sample, sequenced in a study of blood T cell repertoires in COVID-19. The method was immunoSEQ multiplex PCR; TCRdb's version includes in-frame clones alone and lacks a portion of them. There are roughly 64,000 clones in the sample; about 93% occur only once, and about 9.1% lies in the top ten. The specimen was peripheral blood. These receptors were collected from a woman aged 80 or over with active COVID-19.

The chain employs TRBV2 and TRBJ1-6; the match to TRBD1 covers 7 bases. Trimming cost V 6 bases and J 7 bases; bases outside gene matches: 9. Germline V gene data show CDR1 as SNHLY and CDR2 as FYNNEI. This CDR3 is 15 amino acids long. The CDR3 region is CASSTGVGGNSPLHF. CDR3 nucleotide sequence: TGTGCCAGCAGCACAGGGGTCGGAGGGAATTCACCCCTCCACTTT.

This clone occurred once. The gene calls are TRBV28 and TRBJ2-3; the match to TRBD2 covers 10 bases. From germline, CDR1 is MDHEN and CDR2 SYDVKM. The CDR3 is made up of 18 amino acids. The junction had 15 bases not matched to a gene; V was cut back by 5 bases and J by 4 bases. The CDR3 sequence: CASSTPEEREGSPDTQYF. In nucleotides, the CDR3 is TGTGCCAGCAGTACCCCGGAGGAGCGGGAGGGCAGCCCAGATACGCAGTATTTT.

Points on this clone: At one end, the junction sequence differs from germline, possibly due to a read error. The genes are TRBV3-1 (or the pseudogene TRBV3-2) and TRBJ1-2, with D possibly being TRBD1 (6 bases). CDR1 LGHDT and CDR2 YNNKEL come from the germline V gene (reference sequence). The CDR3 consists of 15 residues. CDR3 sequence: CASSEDVGHTYGYTF. The CDR3, as DNA: TGTGCCAGCAGCGAAGATGTGGGACATACGTATGGCTACACCTTC.

The V and J genes are TRBV5-5 and TRBJ2-1; 10 bases agree with TRBD2. The CDR3 sequence is 19 residues long. CDR1 and CDR2 from the germline V gene are SGHKS and YYEKEE (reference sequence). V shed 0 bases, J shed 2 bases, and the junction held 11 bases outside the gene matches. CDR3 DNA sequence: TGTGCCAGCAGCTTGGCCTGGCTAGCGGGGGTCGGAGCCTACAATGAGCAGTTCTTC. Encoded protein: CASSLAWLAGVGAYNEQFF.

CDR3 loop: CASSLETQGETQYF. The CDR3, as DNA: TGCGCCAGCAGCTTGGAGACCCAGGGGGAGACCCAGTACTTC. This chain joins TRBV5-1 and TRBJ2-5; D perhaps matches TRBD1 (6 bases). CDR1 and CDR2 (germline): SGHRS, YFSETQ. Trimming took off 0 bases at V and 5 bases at J, with 11 bases between the two ends. The CDR3 is 14 residues long. Full variable domain (remainder filled in from reference TRBV5-1 and TRBJ2-5): KAGVTQTPRYLIKTRGQQVTLSCSPISGHRSVSWYQQTPGQGLQFLFEYFSETQRNKGNFPGRFSGRQFSNSRSEMNVSTLELGDSALYLCASSLETQGETQYFGPGTRLLVL.

The gene calls are TRBV5-6 and TRBJ2-1; the match to TRBD1 covers 10 bases. This CDR3 region has 14 residues. Trimming cost V 3 bases and J 11 bases; bases outside gene matches: 8. Germline V lookup: CDR1 SGHDT, CDR2 YYEEEE. The CDR3: CASSSDRGNSQQFF. In nucleotides, the CDR3 is TGTGCCAGCAGCTCGGACAGGGGGAACTCACAGCAGTTCTTC.

The chain recombines TRBV6-5 with TRBJ2-1; tentatively, D is TRBD2 (6 bases). Germline CDR1 MNHEY, CDR2 SVGAGI. The germline V and J ends were trimmed by 7 bases and 8 bases, with 18 bases remaining between them. CDR3 length: 14 residues. Here the CDR3 DNA reads TGTGCCAGCAAAGGAGGGGTTGCTAGGGATGAGCAGTTCTTC. It translates to CASKGGVARDEQFF.

The chain combines TRBV6-5 with TRBJ1-2; tentatively, D is TRBD1 (6 bases). Germline V CDR1 and CDR2: MNHEY, SVGAGI. Trimming stripped 10 bases from V and 3 bases from J, with 18 bases between. The CDR3 runs to 14 residues. The CDR3 here is CAILKVGADYGYTF. CDR3 DNA sequence: TGTGCCATCCTAAAAGTGGGGGCGGACTATGGCTACACCTTC.

The CDR3 bases are TGCGCCGGCGGAGATGACCCTAGGGAAAAACTGTTTTTT. Its protein product is CAGGDDPREKLFF. V gene TRBV10-2 combines with J gene TRBJ1-4; D unclear. This CDR3 region has 13 residues. Per germline, CDR1 WSHSY and CDR2 SAAADI. Trimming stripped 11 bases from V and 8 bases from J, with 18 bases between.

The gene calls are TRBV9 and TRBJ2-1; 11 nucleotides agree with TRBD2. The junction had 9 bases not matched to a gene; V was cut back by 4 bases and J by 9 bases. CDR3 length equals 15 residues. Germline V gives CDR1 SGDLS, CDR2 YYNGEE. CDR3 region: CASSLGLAGGSEQFF. CDR3 nucleotides: TGTGCCAGCAGCCTTGGGCTAGCGGGAGGAAGTGAGCAGTTCTTC.

A few counts support this clone. The chain joins TRBV19 to TRBJ1-2; the D is unclear. Germline V CDR1 and CDR2: LNHDA, SQIVND (reference sequence). This CDR3 has 14 residues. V was trimmed by 7 bases and J by 9 bases, leaving 21 bases between them. The CDR3 coding sequence is TGTGCCAGTAACGTTAGCCCCACAGCGGGTAGCTACACCTTC. It specifies CASNVSPTAGSYTF.

The chain couples TRBV2 to TRBJ1-1; D is ambiguous. CDR3 length: 14 amino acids. The germline V and J ends were trimmed by 6 bases and 5 bases, with 16 bases remaining between them. Germline values: CDR1 SNHLY, CDR2 FYNNEI. CDR3 sequence (DNA): TGTGCCAGCAGCGCGGGGAGGTATGGAACTGAAGCTTTCTTT. It codes for CASSAGRYGTEAFF.

V is TRBV6-5 and J is TRBJ2-2, with D possibly TRBD2 on 6 matching bases. The ends were cut back, 7 bases at V and 7 bases at J, with 13 bases in the middle. CDR1 is MNHEY and CDR2 is SVGAGI in the germline V gene. CDR3 length: 13 amino acids. Here the CDR3 DNA reads TGTGCCAGCATGCGGCGGGAAGGCGGGGAGCTGTTTTTT. Amino acids: CASMRREGGELFF.

The V call is TRBV24-1, the J call TRBJ2-3; 12 bases fit TRBD1. Germline lookup yields CDR1 KGHDR and CDR2 SFDVKD. The ends lost 4 bases at V and 3 bases at J; junction bases unmatched: 10. CDR3 length: 18 residues. CDR3 residues: CATSEPRDRGRRTDTQYF. The CDR3 DNA follows: TGTGCCACCAGTGAACCCCGGGACAGGGGGCGAAGGACAGATACGCAGTATTTT.

The chain recombines TRBV2 with TRBJ2-7; 13 nucleotides match TRBD2. Trimming cost V 5 bases and J 2 bases; bases outside gene matches: 3. The CDR3 is 15 amino acids. Germline CDR1 reads SNHLY; CDR2 reads FYNNEI. The CDR3 is CASSPGTSGAYEQYF. In DNA, the CDR3 is TGTGCCAGCAGTCCCGGGACTAGCGGGGCCTACGAGCAGTACTTC.

The chain has TRBV6-1 and TRBJ1-5; D is possibly TRBD1 (5 bases). This CDR3 has 16 amino acids. Germline values: CDR1 MNHNS, CDR2 SASEGT. With 2 bases removed from V and 1 base from J, the gap between germline ends came to 12 bases. CDR3 coding DNA: TGTGCCAGCAGTGAAAGCTGGGGCAGAAGCAATCAGCCCCAGCATTTT. Translating gives CASSESWGRSNQPQHF.

The table lists this clone with a few counts. V usage is TRBV2 and J usage is TRBJ2-5, with 11 bases that match TRBD1. The ends lost 4 bases at V and 4 bases at J; junction bases unmatched: 5. The CDR3 is 15 residues long. Germline V lookup: CDR1 SNHLY, CDR2 FYNNEI. The CDR3 DNA reads TGTGCCAGCAGTGCGAGGACAGGGGGCGGAGAGACCCAGTACTTC. Translation: CASSARTGGGETQYF.

The V call is TRBV6-1, the J call TRBJ2-7, with 8 bases lining up with TRBD1. The CDR3 covers 17 residues. After removal of 2 bases from V and 3 bases from J, the junction contained 12 bases not matched to a gene. CDR1 MNHNS and CDR2 SASEGT come from the germline V gene. The CDR3 here is CASSETMGHTGGYEQYV. DNA of the CDR3: TGTGCCAGCAGTGAAACCATGGGGCACACAGGGGGCTACGAGCAGTACGTC.

The chain is built from TRBV11-2 and TRBJ2-1; D is unresolved. The CDR3 consists of 15 residues. Germline lookup yields CDR1 SGHAT and CDR2 FQNNGV. Trimming pared 1 base from V and 0 bases from J, leaving 7 bases between. CDR3 loop: CASSLAVGSYNEQFF. DNA of the CDR3: TGTGCCAGCAGCTTAGCTGTCGGCTCCTACAATGAGCAGTTCTTC.

The V and J genes are TRBV6-5 and TRBJ1-1, with D tentatively TRBD1 (6 bases). CDR1 MNHEY and CDR2 SVGAGI come from the germline V gene. The length of the CDR3 is 14 residues. V dropped 5 bases and J dropped 5 bases, with 15 bases sitting between them. This CDR3 reads CASSTRQVLTEAFF. Here the CDR3 DNA reads TGTGCCAGCAGTACCCGACAGGTTTTAACTGAAGCTTTCTTT.

The chain employs TRBV19 and TRBJ2-1; a weak D match, TRBD1 (7 bases). Between the trimmed V and J ends, which lost 2 bases and 3 bases, there was a span of 11 bases. The CDR3 length is 15 residues. Germline V lookup: CDR1 LNHDA, CDR2 SQIVND (reference sequence). CDR3 protein: CASSIRGDSYNEQFF. The CDR3 bases are TGTGCCAGTAGTATAAGGGGGGACAGCTACAATGAGCAGTTCTTC.

This sequence joins TRBV19 and TRBJ2-4; D is possibly TRBD1 (5 bases). The V end lost 1 base, the J end lost 15 bases, and 16 bases lay between the germline ends. Looked up from germline, CDR1 is LNHDA and CDR2 is SQIVND (reference sequence). The CDR3 covers 13 residues. The CDR3 DNA reads TGTGCCAGTAGTATAGGTCCAGGACACGCCGGGTACTTC. Protein sequence: CASSIGPGHAGYF. Full variable domain (rest looked up from reference TRBV19 and TRBJ2-4): DGGITQSPKYLFRKEGQNVTLSCEQNLNHDAMYWYRQDPGQGLRLIYYSQIVNDFQKGDIAEGYSVSREKKESFPLTVTSAQKNPTAFYLCASSIGPGHAGYFGAGTRLSVL.

The sample holds one count of this clone. This chain uses TRBV30 with TRBJ2-3; TRBD1 aligns across 8 bases. The CDR3 totals 18 residues. Germline V CDR1 and CDR2: GTSNPN, SVGIG (reference sequence). V lost 3 bases, J lost 0 bases, and 14 bases stayed unmatched. This chain's CDR3 is CAWRTDRGRPGSTDTQYF. The CDR3 DNA follows: TGTGCCTGGAGGACAGACAGGGGACGCCCCGGGAGCACAGATACGCAGTATTTT.

This CDR3 is CASSPRSGEGDTQYF. As DNA, the CDR3 is TGTGCCAGCTCACCGCGGAGCGGGGAAGGAGATACGCAGTATTTT. The chain is built from TRBV18 and TRBJ2-3; 7 positions match TRBD2. Germline V gene sequence: CDR1 KGHSH, CDR2 LQKENI. J lost 5 bases, V lost 3 bases, and 8 bases had no gene match. The CDR3 extends over 15 amino acids.

The chain carries TRBV5-1 and TRBJ1-4; possible D gene TRBD1, 5 bases. Trimming pared 0 bases from V and 6 bases from J, leaving 12 bases between. The CDR3 covers 15 residues. Germline CDR1 and CDR2: SGHRS and YFSETQ. The DNA of the CDR3 is TGCGCCAGCAGCTTGGCACGGGACTCAGATGAAAAACTGTTTTTT. It yields the protein CASSLARDSDEKLFF.

The gene calls are TRBV7-2 and TRBJ1-6; the D gene is possibly TRBD1 (5 bases). V lost 3 bases and J 3 bases, leaving 9 bases between the germline ends. The length of the CDR3 is 15 residues. From germline, CDR1 is SGHTA and CDR2 FQGNSA. For the CDR3, the DNA is TGTGCCAGCAGCTTTGCAGGGAACTATAATTCACCCCTCCACTTT. Amino acid sequence: CASSFAGNYNSPLHF. The whole variable domain, remainder taken from reference TRBV7-2 and TRBJ1-6, is GAGVSQSPSNKVTEKGKDVELRCDPISGHTALYWYRQSLGQGLEFLIYFQGNSAPDKSGLPSDRFSAERTGGSVSTLTIQRTQQEDSAVYLCASSFAGNYNSPLHFGNGTRLTVT.

CDR3 sequence reads: CASSLGGSADTQYF. In nucleotides, the CDR3 is TGCGCCAGCAGCTTGGGCGGGAGTGCAGATACGCAGTATTTT. The rearrangement uses TRBV5-1 and TRBJ2-3; TRBD2 agrees at 7 bases. The CDR3 loop spans 14 amino acids. After removal of 0 bases from V and 4 bases from J, the junction contained 2 bases not matched to a gene. Germline CDR1 and CDR2: SGHRS and YFSETQ. The full variable domain, its missing parts supplied by reference TRBV5-1 and TRBJ2-3, is KAGVTQTPRYLIKTRGQQVTLSCSPISGHRSVSWYQQTPGQGLQFLFEYFSETQRNKGNFPGRFSGRQFSNSRSEMNVSTLELGDSALYLCASSLGGSADTQYFGPGTRLTVL.

This chain joins TRBV7-8 and TRBJ2-3, with TRBD2 matching 9 bases. From germline, CDR1 is SGHVS and CDR2 FQNEAQ. This CDR3 has 18 amino acids. Trimming at V came to 5 bases and at J to 1 base, leaving 13 bases not matched to a gene. DNA for the CDR3: TGTGCCAGCAGCCAAGGCGATAGCGGGGGACTCGGCACAGATACGCAGTATTTT. Protein product: CASSQGDSGGLGTDTQYF.

V and J are TRBV19 and TRBJ2-1; D gene ambiguous. CDR1 is LNHDA, CDR2 SQIVND, per germline (reference sequence). Trimming left V 4 bases short and J 0 bases short, with 10 bases between. This CDR3 is built from 15 residues. CDR3 bases: TGTGCCAGTAGTAGAGGTTGGAGCTCCTACAATGAGCAGTTCTTC. This codes for CASSRGWSSYNEQFF.

The V and J genes are TRBV28 and TRBJ1-2, with a tentative D call TRBD1 (5 bases). CDR3 size: 19 residues. Per the germline V gene, CDR1 is MDHEN and CDR2 is SYDVKM. V lost 5 bases to trimming and J lost 1 base, with 26 bases between them. CDR3 sequence: CASSRTLGGRSPNNYGYTF. The CDR3 nucleotides are TGTGCCAGCAGTCGGACATTAGGAGGGAGGTCTCCAAATAACTATGGCTACACCTTC.

The chain is built from TRBV28 and TRBJ1-5, with TRBD1 as a possible D gene (5 bases). The germline V gene encodes CDR1 MDHEN and CDR2 SYDVKM. The V and J ends lost 3 bases and 3 bases respectively, with 9 bases between them. The CDR3 extends over 14 amino acids. CDR3 in DNA: TGTGCCAGCAGTTTGGACACGAACAATCAGCCCCAGCATTTT. Amino acid sequence: CASSLDTNNQPQHF.

This clone has just one count. V is TRBV2 and J is TRBJ2-5, with TRBD2 matching over 12 bases. After removal of 4 bases from V and 8 bases from J, the junction contained 5 bases not matched to a gene. The CDR3 is 14 residues long. The V gene's germline CDR1 is SNHLY and CDR2 FYNNEI. The CDR3 reads CASSVASGGATQYF. The DNA for the CDR3 is TGTGCCAGCAGTGTCGCTAGCGGGGGGGCCACCCAGTACTTC.